The 23 T cell receptor beta chains below all came from one sample that was sequenced in a study of blood T cell repertoires in COVID-19. The method was immunoSEQ multiplex PCR; TCRdb's version includes in-frame clones alone and lacks a portion of them. The sample includes hundreds of thousands of clones, less than 90% of them seen just once. Specimen: peripheral blood. The origin of the receptors is a woman aged 55-70 years with COVID-19, enrolled during active disease.

The genes are TRBV4-2 and TRBJ1-5, with a tentative D call TRBD1 (6 bases). V was pared by 5 bases and J by 1 base, with 12 bases between. The CDR3 has 15 residues. Germline V gene lookup returns CDR1 LGHNA and CDR2 YNFKEQ. The CDR3 sequence: CASSLDQGSNQPQHF. As DNA, the CDR3 is TGTGCCAGCAGCTTAGACCAGGGGAGCAATCAGCCCCAGCATTTT.

The rearrangement uses TRBV9 and TRBJ2-2; perhaps TRBD2 as D (6 bases). In germline, CDR1 is SGDLS, CDR2 YYNGEE. The CDR3 sequence is 16 residues long. Trimming removed 5 bases at V and 2 bases at J, with 16 bases between. The CDR3 reads CASRPPGGSNTGELFF. In nucleotides, the CDR3 is TGTGCCAGCAGGCCCCCCGGGGGATCCAACACCGGGGAGCTGTTTTTT.

In its sample, this clone was seen once. V usage is TRBV5-6 and J usage is TRBJ1-4; 8 positions match TRBD1. The CDR3 consists of 17 residues. The V gene end was trimmed by 1 base and the J gene end by 2 bases; junction bases not matched to a gene: 7. The germline gives CDR1 SGHDT, CDR2 YYEEEE. The CDR3 region is CASSLLDRDPTNEKLFF. In nucleotides, the CDR3 is TGTGCCAGCAGCTTGTTGGACAGGGACCCCACTAATGAAAAACTGTTTTTT.

This clone was detected ten times or more. The V and J genes are TRBV7-2 and TRBJ2-1; 7 bases map to TRBD1. This CDR3 region has 14 residues. The V gene's germline CDR1 is SGHTA and CDR2 FQGNSA. V shed 3 bases and J 5 bases; nucleotides not matched to a gene: 4. The CDR3 protein is CASSLTGINNEQFF. In nucleotides, the CDR3 is TGTGCCAGCAGCTTGACAGGGATCAACAATGAGCAGTTCTTC.

The chain uses TRBV11-3 and TRBJ2-4; 7 positions agree with TRBD2. The CDR3 length is 16 residues. Germline V lookup: CDR1 SGHNT, CDR2 YENEEA. V shed 1 base and J 14 bases; nucleotides not matched to a gene: 17. For the CDR3, the DNA is TGTGCCAGCAGCTTAGGGCACAGGACTAGGGAGGAGCGGGAGTACTTC. This translates into CASSLGHRTREEREYF.

This rearrangement joins TRBV18 to TRBJ2-3, with TRBD2 identical over 14 bases. The CDR3 is 16 amino acids. The V segment lost 3 bases and the J segment 5 bases; nucleotides outside the gene matches: 4. CDR1 and CDR2 from the germline V gene are KGHSH and LQKENI. The CDR3 is CASSPRLAGGRDTQYF. DNA for the CDR3: TGTGCCAGCTCACCCAGACTAGCGGGGGGGCGAGATACGCAGTATTTT.

The chain uses TRBV2 and TRBJ2-5; the match to TRBD2 covers 12 bases. The CDR3 length is 15 residues. The V gene's germline CDR1 is SNHLY and CDR2 FYNNEI. Unmatched junction bases numbered 1, after V lost 3 bases and J lost 2 bases. The CDR3 coding sequence is TGTGCCAGCAGTGAGCTAGCGGGGGGGCAAGAGACCCAGTACTTC. It specifies CASSELAGGQETQYF. Full variable domain (outside the CDR3, taken from reference TRBV2 and TRBJ2-5): EPEVTQTPSHQVTQMGQEVILRCVPISNHLYFYWYRQILGQKVEFLVSFYNNEISEKSEIFDDQFSVERPDGSNFTLKIRSTKLEDSAMYFCASSELAGGQETQYFGPGTRLLVL.

As for this clone: The same CDR3 also results from other DNA sequences found in this sample. The chain joins TRBV9 to TRBJ2-1; 8 nucleotides agree with TRBD2. Germline V gives CDR1 SGDLS, CDR2 YYNGEE. V trimming: 0 bases; J trimming: 3 bases; junction bases outside the gene matches: 2. The CDR3 runs 15 residues. The CDR3 DNA follows: TGTGCCAGCAGCGTAGCGGGGGGGCTCTACAATGAGCAGTTCTTC. This translates into CASSVAGGLYNEQFF.

The chain couples TRBV7-3 to TRBJ2-3; TRBD2 matches 8 bases. Germline CDR1 SGHTA, CDR2 FQGTGA. Trimming at V came to 5 bases and at J to 2 bases, leaving 3 bases not matched to a gene. This CDR3 contains 14 residues. Here the CDR3 reads CASSSGGFTDTQYF. The CDR3 DNA sequence: TGTGCCAGCAGCAGCGGGGGCTTCACAGATACGCAGTATTTT.

The chain recombines TRBV4-3 with TRBJ2-3; 9 nucleotides agree with TRBD2. In germline, CDR1 is LGHNA, CDR2 YSLEER. This CDR3 spans 14 amino acids. V shed 1 base, J shed 4 bases, and the junction held 0 bases outside the gene matches. Here the CDR3 reads CASSQGTSADTQYF. CDR3 coding DNA: TGCGCCAGCAGCCAAGGGACTAGCGCAGATACGCAGTATTTT.

The chain combines TRBV7-8 with TRBJ2-1; 11 nucleotides agree with TRBD1. Germline CDR1 is SGHVS and CDR2 is FQNEAQ. With 0 bases clipped from V and 5 bases from J, the junction kept 6 bases outside the gene matches. This CDR3 is 17 amino acids long. The DNA of the CDR3 is TGTGCCAGCAGCTTAGCGATAGGACAGGGGGCCGACAATGAGCAGTTCTTC. This translates into CASSLAIGQGADNEQFF.

This clone showed up just once. The chain uses TRBV24-1 and TRBJ1-6; 7 nucleotides align to TRBD1. The J segment lost 7 bases and the V segment lost 8 bases, leaving 10 bases of the junction unmatched. The CDR3 is 15 amino acids. Germline CDR1 and CDR2: KGHDR and SFDVKD. The CDR3 is CATINTDRFNSPLHF. CDR3 nucleotide sequence: TGTGCCACCATCAACACGGACAGGTTCAATTCACCCCTCCACTTT.

This sequence joins TRBV27 and TRBJ1-6; 8 bases are shared with TRBD1. The CDR3 has 14 amino acids. Trimming removed 10 bases from V and 10 bases from J; junction bases left unmatched: 12. Germline V lookup: CDR1 MNHEY, CDR2 SMNVEV (reference sequence). The CDR3 DNA follows: TGTGCCACCAGGACAGGGAAGTTTGGATCACCCCTCCACTTT. The encoded protein is CATRTGKFGSPLHF.

The chain employs TRBV11-3 and TRBJ1-1, with D uncertain. V shed 5 bases and J shed 3 bases, with 16 bases lying between them. Looked up from germline, CDR1 is SGHNT and CDR2 is YENEEA. The CDR3 extends over 15 amino acids. The CDR3 nucleotides are TGTGCCAGCAGCCCGAGGTCAATTGCGGACACTGAAGCTTTCTTT. Residues: CASSPRSIADTEAFF.

V and J are TRBV5-8 and TRBJ1-2; the D gene is possibly TRBD1 (6 bases). The CDR3 consists of 15 residues. V was shortened by 4 bases and J by 0 bases, with 13 bases between the two germline ends. From germline, CDR1 is SGHTS and CDR2 YDEGEE. The CDR3 DNA is TGTGCCAGCAGCCTTCTTGGACAGCCTAACTATGGCTACACCTTC. Protein product: CASSLLGQPNYGYTF.

This chain links TRBV9 with TRBJ2-7; 8 nucleotides align to TRBD1. Germline CDR1 and CDR2: SGDLS and YYNGEE. The CDR3 covers 14 residues. Trimming removed 4 bases from V and 2 bases from J; junction bases left unmatched: 5. The CDR3 sequence is CASSMGQDTYEQYF. Here the CDR3 DNA reads TGTGCCAGCAGCATGGGACAGGATACCTACGAGCAGTACTTC.

This chain uses TRBV6-6 with TRBJ1-2; D is ambiguous. The CDR3 is 14 amino acids. Germline CDR1 reads MNHNY; CDR2 reads SVGAGI (reference sequence). V shed 8 bases and J shed 0 bases, with 13 bases lying between them. The CDR3: CASREGGSNYGYTF. In nucleotides, the CDR3 is TGTGCCAGCCGGGAGGGAGGGTCTAACTATGGCTACACCTTC.

This rearrangement joins TRBV12-3 or TRBV12-4 to TRBJ1-5; TRBD1 agrees at 9 bases. Trimming at V came to 5 bases and at J to 7 bases, leaving 3 bases not matched to a gene. There are 13 residues in the CDR3. This CDR3 is CASSNRGPQPQHF. Written as DNA, the CDR3 is TGTGCCAGCAGTAACAGGGGGCCCCAGCCCCAGCATTTT.

Here the CDR3 reads CASSALAVSSYNEQFF. In DNA form, the CDR3 reads TGTGCCAGCAGCGCACTAGCGGTGAGCTCCTACAATGAGCAGTTCTTC. V gene TRBV7-3 combines with J gene TRBJ2-1, with 8 bases that match TRBD2. With 5 bases clipped from V and 0 bases from J, the junction kept 6 bases outside the gene matches. The V gene's germline CDR1 is SGHTA and CDR2 FQGTGA. The CDR3 loop spans 16 amino acids.

Points on this clone: The sample holds other DNA sequences that translate to the same CDR3. J is TRBJ2-5 and V is TRBV9; TRBD1 matches at 9 bases. CDR3 length equals 15 residues. J lost 2 bases, V lost 0 bases, and 2 bases had no gene match. CDR1 is SGDLS and CDR2 is YYNGEE in the germline V gene. CDR3 coding DNA: TGTGCCAGCAGCGTAGGGGGGACAGGGCAAGAGACCCAGTACTTC. Protein sequence: CASSVGGTGQETQYF. Full variable domain (remainder filled in from reference TRBV9 and TRBJ2-5): DSGVTQTPKHLITATGQRVTLRCSPRSGDLSVYWYQQSLDQGLQFLIQYYNGEERAKGNILERFSAQQFPDLHSELNLSSLELGDSALYFCASSVGGTGQETQYFGPGTRLLVL.

In DNA form, the CDR3 reads TGTGCCAGCAGCTTGGCCGTGTCGGAGACCCAGTACTTC. It translates to CASSLAVSETQYF. This rearrangement joins TRBV5-4 to TRBJ2-5; D uncertain. V lost 0 bases and J 5 bases, leaving 8 bases between the germline ends. The germline gives CDR1 SGHNT, CDR2 YYREEE (reference sequence). The CDR3 has 13 amino acids.

This sequence joins TRBV12-3 or TRBV12-4 and TRBJ2-7, with D hard to call. The CDR3 is 13 residues long. Trimming cost V 1 base and J 1 base, with 5 bases left between them. This chain's CDR3 is CASSLERSYEQYF. Written as DNA, the CDR3 is TGTGCCAGCAGTTTAGAACGGTCCTACGAGCAGTACTTC.

This clone has just one count. The chain has TRBV7-9 and TRBJ2-7; possible D gene TRBD1, 6 bases. The CDR3 spans 15 residues. Trimming removed 1 base at V and 4 bases at J, with 14 bases between. Per germline, CDR1 SEHNR and CDR2 FQNEAQ (reference sequence). CDR3 sequence reads: CASSLVLPQGYEQYF. The CDR3 coding sequence is TGTGCCAGCAGCTTAGTTCTCCCTCAGGGGTACGAGCAGTACTTC.